The 23 T cell receptor beta chains presented below share a single source sample, sequenced in a study of control samples from healthy donors and cancer patients. This table comes from immunoSEQ multiplex PCR, and its TCRdb copy is limited to in-frame clones, with some not included. Here the sample spans roughly 130,000 clones, around 93% being singletons. The sample comprised blood. Receptors originate from a young man in good health.

J is TRBJ1-1 and V is TRBV2; D uncertain. This CDR3 region has 11 residues. The V and J ends lost 11 bases and 3 bases respectively, with 10 bases between them. Germline V gene lookup returns CDR1 SNHLY and CDR2 FYNNEI. The CDR3 here is CAGRTYTEAFF. For the CDR3, the DNA is TGTGCCGGAAGGACCTACACTGAAGCTTTCTTT.

The chain links TRBV11-2 to TRBJ2-3; maybe TRBD1 (5 bases). Germline V gene lookup returns CDR1 SGHAT and CDR2 FQNNGV. The V end lost 5 bases, the J end lost 5 bases, and 17 bases lay between the germline ends. CDR3 size: 15 residues. The CDR3 protein is CASSIQGFSGDTQYF. DNA for the CDR3: TGTGCCAGCAGCATCCAGGGTTTCTCAGGAGATACGCAGTATTTT.

The chain employs TRBV4-1 and TRBJ2-7; 8 nucleotides match TRBD1. V shed 4 bases, J shed 3 bases, and the junction held 5 bases outside the gene matches. Germline-derived CDR1 and CDR2 are MGHRA and YSYEKL. The CDR3 extends over 14 amino acids. Here the CDR3 DNA reads TGCGCCAGCAGCCGGACAGGGAACCTCTACGAGCAGTACTTC. As protein: CASSRTGNLYEQYF.

The chain recombines TRBV7-7 with TRBJ2-5, with D possibly called TRBD1 or TRBD2 (5 bases each). With 1 base removed from V and 4 bases from J, the gap between germline ends came to 13 bases. The CDR3 contains 15 residues. Germline-derived CDR1 and CDR2 are SSHAT and FNYEAQ (reference sequence). Written as DNA, the CDR3 is TGTGCCAGCAGCTTAGGGCAGGGAGAAGCAGAGACCCAGTACTTC. Encoded protein: CASSLGQGEAETQYF.

V and J are TRBV5-1 and TRBJ2-1, with 13 positions matching TRBD2. V trimming: 7 bases; J trimming: 7 bases; junction bases outside the gene matches: 8. This CDR3 has 15 residues. CDR1 and CDR2 from the germline V gene are SGHRS and YFSETQ. The CDR3 protein is CASGPTSGGQNEQFF. The CDR3 DNA is TGCGCCAGCGGCCCGACTAGCGGGGGGCAGAATGAGCAGTTCTTC.

By share, this clone counts as medium-sized. The chain employs TRBV6-4 and TRBJ1-1; D gene ambiguous. Germline CDR1 reads MRHNA; CDR2 reads SNTAGT. With 5 bases removed from V and 1 base from J, the gap between germline ends came to 8 bases. The CDR3 has 13 residues. CDR3 sequence: CASSFTENTEAFF. CDR3 nucleotides: TGTGCCAGCAGTTTTACAGAGAACACTGAAGCTTTCTTT.

This chain uses TRBV9 with TRBJ2-7; D gene uncertain. Looked up from germline, CDR1 is SGDLS and CDR2 is YYNGEE. V lost 0 bases and J lost 1, with 5 bases in between. The CDR3 has 13 residues. In DNA form, the CDR3 reads TGTGCCAGCAGCGTAGCCGGGTCCTACGAGCAGTACTTC. Translating gives CASSVAGSYEQYF.

The rearrangement joins TRBV6-5 to TRBJ2-7, with a tentative D call TRBD2 (6 bases). This CDR3 region has 15 residues. V lost 5 bases, J lost 4 bases, and 18 bases lay in between. Per germline, CDR1 MNHEY and CDR2 SVGAGI. CDR3 coding DNA: TGTGCCAGCAGTACGCTTCGGGGGACGGATTACGAGCAGTACTTC. Its protein is CASSTLRGTDYEQYF.

V gene TRBV7-2 combines with J gene TRBJ1-2; possible D gene TRBD1, 5 bases. Trimming left V 1 base short and J 9 bases short, with 18 bases between. Germline V gene sequence: CDR1 SGHTA, CDR2 FQGNSA. CDR3 length equals 15 residues. The CDR3 coding sequence is TGTGCCAGCAGCTTAGAGGGTTGGGGGGTTTACAGCTACACCTTC. This gives the protein CASSLEGWGVYSYTF. The full variable domain, with the rest looked up from reference TRBV7-2 and TRBJ1-2, is GAGVSQSPSNKVTEKGKDVELRCDPISGHTALYWYRQSLGQGLEFLIYFQGNSAPDKSGLPSDRFSAERTGGSVSTLTIQRTQQEDSAVYLCASSLEGWGVYSYTFGSGTRLTVV.

The chain carries TRBV19 and TRBJ2-7, with 11 bases lining up with TRBD1. The germline gives CDR1 LNHDA, CDR2 SQIVND (reference sequence). This CDR3 has 14 amino acids. Germline trimming cut 6 bases from V and 4 bases from J; bases unmatched to any gene: 5. This CDR3 reads CASSPDRGLYEQYF. CDR3 in DNA: TGTGCCAGTAGCCCGGACAGGGGGCTTTACGAGCAGTACTTC.

This chain uses TRBV7-3 with TRBJ2-6; 8 bases match TRBD1. Germline V CDR1 and CDR2: SGHTA, FQGTGA. Germline trimming cut 2 bases from V and 0 bases from J; bases unmatched to any gene: 9. There are 19 residues in the CDR3. The CDR3 is CASSLLPGQVSSGANVLTF. CDR3 sequence (DNA): TGTGCCAGCAGCTTACTACCGGGACAGGTTTCCTCTGGGGCCAACGTCCTGACTTTC.

The J gene is TRBJ1-1, the V gene TRBV28; D is unresolved. V was clipped by 10 bases and J by 1 base, with 16 bases between them. The CDR3 has 14 residues. Germline V gene lookup returns CDR1 MDHEN and CDR2 SYDVKM. The CDR3 nucleotides read TGTGCCACCCGCCGCGGACGGGAGAACACTGAAGCTTTCTTT. Its protein is CATRRGRENTEAFF.

The V and J genes are TRBV19 and TRBJ1-1, with D possibly being TRBD1 (5 bases). The germline CDR1 and CDR2 sequences are LNHDA and SQIVND (reference sequence). V lost 4 bases and J 2 bases, leaving 17 bases between the germline ends. The CDR3 is 16 amino acids. The DNA of the CDR3 is TGTGCCAGTAGTACCTTTATTGGGGCAGGAAACACTGAAGCTTTCTTT. Translated, it gives CASSTFIGAGNTEAFF.

The chain links TRBV15 to TRBJ1-1; D is perhaps TRBD1 (5 bases). CDR1 LNHNV and CDR2 YYDKDF come from the germline V gene (reference sequence). The CDR3 sequence is 13 residues long. Trimming shortened V by 3 bases and J by 6 bases, and 11 bases separated the two germline ends. CDR3 loop: CATSSRVSAEAFF. In nucleotides, the CDR3 is TGTGCCACCAGCAGCAGGGTATCCGCTGAAGCTTTCTTT.

The rearrangement uses TRBV10-1 and TRBJ1-3; possibly TRBD1 for D (6 bases). The CDR3 loop spans 18 amino acids. Germline V gene data show CDR1 as WNHNN and CDR2 as SYGVQD (reference sequence). Trimming removed 4 bases at V and 0 bases at J, with 19 bases between. CDR3 loop: CASSVSRDIESSGNTIYF. CDR3 sequence (DNA): TGCGCCAGCAGTGTGTCTCGGGACATCGAAAGCTCTGGAAACACCATATATTTT.

The rearrangement uses TRBV9 and TRBJ1-6, with D maybe TRBD1 (5 bases). The V and J ends lost 0 bases and 6 bases respectively, with 16 bases between them. This CDR3 spans 17 amino acids. The germline CDR1 and CDR2 sequences are SGDLS and YYNGEE. CDR3: CASSVGLGDRINSPLHF. The DNA of the CDR3 is TGTGCCAGCAGCGTAGGATTGGGGGACCGGATTAATTCACCCCTCCACTTT.

CDR3 amino acids: CASSLIPGDSGNTIYF. The CDR3 DNA reads TGCGCCAGCAGCTTGATTCCAGGGGACTCTGGAAACACCATATATTTT. The chain couples TRBV5-1 to TRBJ1-3; tentative D call: TRBD1 (6 bases). The CDR3 has 16 residues. Germline assignment: CDR1 SGHRS and CDR2 YFSETQ. The V gene lost 1 base and the J gene lost 0 bases, with 11 bases spanning the gap.

The DNA for the CDR3 is TGTGCCAGCTCACCAGGACGGATGAACACTGAAGCTTTCTTT. This encodes CASSPGRMNTEAFF. The chain employs TRBV18 and TRBJ1-1, with D hard to call. V lost 2 bases, J lost 0 bases, and 7 bases lay in between. CDR3 length: 14 residues. Per the germline V gene, CDR1 is KGHSH and CDR2 is LQKENI.

The chain combines TRBV5-1 with TRBJ2-1, with 9 bases fitting TRBD1. This CDR3 has 14 residues. Germline V gene lookup returns CDR1 SGHRS and CDR2 YFSETQ. V trimming: 4 bases; J trimming: 3 bases; junction bases outside the gene matches: 2. In DNA, the CDR3 is TGCGCCAGCAGCCCGACAGGGGGCTACAATGAGCAGTTCTTC. This encodes CASSPTGGYNEQFF.

This clone turned up a few times. This sequence joins TRBV9 and TRBJ1-1; D may be TRBD1 (5 bases). The V end lost 4 bases, the J end lost 2 bases, and 15 bases lay between the germline ends. This CDR3 comprises 15 residues. In germline, CDR1 is SGDLS, CDR2 YYNGEE. The CDR3, as DNA: TGTGCCAGCAGCTTCCGTCCGACAGATAACACTGAAGCTTTCTTT. Translating gives CASSFRPTDNTEAFF.

The rearrangement joins TRBV10-3 to TRBJ1-5; D is ambiguous. There are 17 residues in the CDR3. Germline CDR1 ENHRY, CDR2 SYGVKD. Trimming left V 1 base short and J 3 bases short, with 16 bases between. The chain's CDR3 is CAISELLGDTINQPQHF. In nucleotides, the CDR3 is TGTGCCATCAGTGAGTTGTTAGGAGATACGATCAATCAGCCCCAGCATTTT.

The V gene is TRBV20-1, the J gene TRBJ2-5; D is perhaps TRBD2 (5 bases). In germline, CDR1 is DFQATT, CDR2 SNEGSKA (reference sequence). CDR3 length: 11 amino acids. Trimming took off 5 bases at V and 10 bases at J, with 14 bases between the two ends. CDR3 sequence (DNA): TGCAGTGCTGACACCCCCGGGGACCAGTACTTC. Its protein product is CSADTPGDQYF.

The sample holds a few counts of this clone. The CDR3 DNA sequence: TGTGCCAGCAAGGCCCGGACAGACTATAATTCACCCCTCCACTTT. It codes for CASKARTDYNSPLHF. The chain joins TRBV27 to TRBJ1-6; D might be TRBD1 (6 bases). The CDR3 spans 15 residues. The germline CDR1 and CDR2 sequences are MNHEY and SMNVEV (reference sequence). V was shortened by 7 bases and J by 3 bases, with 13 bases between the two germline ends.